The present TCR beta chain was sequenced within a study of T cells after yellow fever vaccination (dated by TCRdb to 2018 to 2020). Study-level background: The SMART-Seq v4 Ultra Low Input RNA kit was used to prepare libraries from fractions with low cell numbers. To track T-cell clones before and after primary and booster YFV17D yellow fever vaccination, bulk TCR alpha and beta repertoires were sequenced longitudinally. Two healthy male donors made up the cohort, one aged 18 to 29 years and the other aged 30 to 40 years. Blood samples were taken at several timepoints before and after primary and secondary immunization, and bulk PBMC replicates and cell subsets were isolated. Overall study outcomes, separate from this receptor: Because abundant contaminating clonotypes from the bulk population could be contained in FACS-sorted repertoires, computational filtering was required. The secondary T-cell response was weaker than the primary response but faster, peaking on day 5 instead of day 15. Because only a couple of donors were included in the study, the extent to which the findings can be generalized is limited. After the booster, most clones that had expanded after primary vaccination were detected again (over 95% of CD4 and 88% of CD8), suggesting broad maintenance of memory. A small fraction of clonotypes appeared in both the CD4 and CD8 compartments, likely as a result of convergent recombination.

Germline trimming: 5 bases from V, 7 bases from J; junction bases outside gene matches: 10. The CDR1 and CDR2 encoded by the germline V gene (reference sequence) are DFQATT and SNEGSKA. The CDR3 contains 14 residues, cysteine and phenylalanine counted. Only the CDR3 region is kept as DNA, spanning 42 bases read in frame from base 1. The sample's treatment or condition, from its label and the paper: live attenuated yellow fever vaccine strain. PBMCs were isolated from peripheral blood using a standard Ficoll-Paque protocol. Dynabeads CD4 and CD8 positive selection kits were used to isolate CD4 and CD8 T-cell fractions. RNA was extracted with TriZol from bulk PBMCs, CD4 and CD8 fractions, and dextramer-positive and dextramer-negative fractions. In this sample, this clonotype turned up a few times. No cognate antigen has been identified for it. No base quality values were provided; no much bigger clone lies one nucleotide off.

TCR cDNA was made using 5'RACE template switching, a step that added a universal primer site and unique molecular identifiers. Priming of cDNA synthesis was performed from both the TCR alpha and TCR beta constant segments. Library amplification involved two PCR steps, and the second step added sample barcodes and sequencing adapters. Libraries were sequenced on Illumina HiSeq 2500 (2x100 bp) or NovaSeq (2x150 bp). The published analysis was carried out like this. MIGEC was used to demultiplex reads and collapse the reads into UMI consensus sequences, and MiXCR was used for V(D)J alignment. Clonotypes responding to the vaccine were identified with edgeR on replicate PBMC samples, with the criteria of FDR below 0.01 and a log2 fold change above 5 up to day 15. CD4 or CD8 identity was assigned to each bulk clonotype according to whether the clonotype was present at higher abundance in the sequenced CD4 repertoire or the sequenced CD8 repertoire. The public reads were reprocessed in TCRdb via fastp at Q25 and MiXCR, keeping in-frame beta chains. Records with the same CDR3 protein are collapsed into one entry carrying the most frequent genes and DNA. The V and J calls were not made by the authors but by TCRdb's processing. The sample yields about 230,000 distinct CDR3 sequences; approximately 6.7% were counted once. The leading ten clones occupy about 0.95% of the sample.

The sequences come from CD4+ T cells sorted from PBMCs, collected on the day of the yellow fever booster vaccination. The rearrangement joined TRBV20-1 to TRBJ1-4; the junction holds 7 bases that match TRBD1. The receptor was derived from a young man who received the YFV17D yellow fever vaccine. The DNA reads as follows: TGCAGTGCTCAGGAGACAGGGAATCGTGAAAAACTGTTTTTT. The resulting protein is CSAQETGNREKLFF.